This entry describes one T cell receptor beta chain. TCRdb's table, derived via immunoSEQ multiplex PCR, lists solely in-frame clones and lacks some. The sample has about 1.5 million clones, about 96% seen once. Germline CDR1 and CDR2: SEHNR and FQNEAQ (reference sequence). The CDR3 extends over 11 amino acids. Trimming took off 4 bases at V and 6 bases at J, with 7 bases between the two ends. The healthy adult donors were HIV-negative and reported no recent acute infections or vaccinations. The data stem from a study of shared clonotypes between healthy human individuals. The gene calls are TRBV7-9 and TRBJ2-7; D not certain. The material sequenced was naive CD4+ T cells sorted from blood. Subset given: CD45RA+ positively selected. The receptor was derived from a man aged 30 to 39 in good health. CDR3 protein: CASSSPIEQYF. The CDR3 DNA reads TGTGCCAGCAGCTCCCCGATCGAGCAGTACTTC.